These 18 T cell receptor beta chains came from one sample sequenced in a study of Ad26.COV2.S vaccination and SARS-CoV-2 variants. Method: immunoSEQ multiplex PCR; TCRdb's copy keeps in-frame clones and lacks some. This sample has more than 400,000 clones, with roughly 91% found just once. Treatment noted: some 20 received Ad26.COV2.S at low or high dose, single or two shots; roughly five received placebo; per-sample allocation not given. The investigators took samples on day 63 after the first vaccine or placebo injection. Specimen: peripheral blood, collected in a trial of Ad26.COV2.S vaccine versus placebo. Receptor source: a person aged 18 to 65 who received the Ad26.COV2.S COVID-19 vaccine or a placebo.

This clone was recorded once. This chain links TRBV11-2 with TRBJ2-5; D call uncertain. Trimming removed 2 bases at V and 5 bases at J, with 15 bases between. The germline V gene encodes CDR1 SGHAT and CDR2 FQNNGV. The CDR3 spans 15 residues. In DNA form, the CDR3 reads TGTGCCAGCAGCTTATTGGGCAGATTTAGGGAGACCCAGTACTTC. Translated, it gives CASSLLGRFRETQYF.

J is TRBJ2-2 and V is TRBV29-1, with 8 bases matching TRBD1. Germline-derived CDR1 and CDR2 are SQVTM and ANQGSEA. The CDR3 is 15 residues long. Trimming took 7 bases from V and 2 from J; bases not matched to a gene: 9. CDR3 region: CSALGTGGNTGELFF. The CDR3 DNA follows: TGCAGCGCCCTGGGGACAGGTGGAAACACCGGGGAGCTGTTTTTT.

V usage is TRBV27 and J usage is TRBJ1-5, with D possibly being TRBD1 (5 bases). Germline CDR1 reads MNHEY; CDR2 reads SMNVEV (reference sequence). The CDR3 consists of 14 residues. V was cut by 5 bases and J by 4 bases, with 12 bases left in between. CDR3 sequence: CASSQTAGNQPQHF. The CDR3 coding sequence is TGTGCCAGCAGTCAGACAGCGGGGAATCAGCCCCAGCATTTT.

V is TRBV4-1 and J is TRBJ2-7; no clear D gene. Trimming left V 0 bases short and J 3 bases short, with 12 bases between. The CDR3 contains 15 residues. Germline lookup yields CDR1 MGHRA and CDR2 YSYEKL. This CDR3 is CASSQDGSDDYEQYF. Written as DNA, the CDR3 is TGCGCCAGCAGCCAAGATGGCAGTGACGACTACGAGCAGTACTTC.

J is TRBJ2-1 and V is TRBV11-3; 11 bases fit TRBD2. This CDR3 spans 15 amino acids. CDR1 is SGHNT, CDR2 YENEEA, per germline. V lost 5 bases, J lost 8 bases, and 8 bases stayed unmatched. CDR3 bases: TGTGCCAGCAGCATAGCGGGAGGGCCTGGGGATGAGCAGTTCTTC. This codes for CASSIAGGPGDEQFF.

The J gene is TRBJ2-5, the V gene TRBV9; 10 bases match TRBD2. The CDR3 contains 16 residues. Germline V gene data show CDR1 as SGDLS and CDR2 as YYNGEE. The trim removed 2 bases at V and 10 bases at J, leaving 14 bases unmatched. The DNA of the CDR3 is TGTGCCAGCAGCGTGAGGACTAGCGGAACTCTGGGGGACCAGTACTTC. It encodes CASSVRTSGTLGDQYF.

The chain's CDR3 is CASSFQGAYNEQFF. CDR3 coding DNA: TGTGCCAGCAGTTTTCAGGGGGCCTACAATGAGCAGTTCTTC. V usage is TRBV28 and J usage is TRBJ2-1, with 7 bases lining up with TRBD1. Germline loops: CDR1 MDHEN, CDR2 SYDVKM. This CDR3 is built from 14 residues. The ends lost 3 bases at V and 2 bases at J; junction bases unmatched: 1. Supplemented by reference TRBV28 and TRBJ2-1, the full variable domain reads DVKVTQSSRYLVKRTGEKVFLECVQDMDHENMFWYRQDPGLGLRLIYFSYDVKMKEKGDIPEGYSVSREKKERFSLILESASTNQTSMYLCASSFQGAYNEQFFGPGTRLTVL.

This clone was recorded once. This chain uses TRBV4-1 with TRBJ1-1; no reliable D call. Trimming stripped 0 bases from V and 2 bases from J, with 7 bases between. Germline lookup yields CDR1 MGHRA and CDR2 YSYEKL. The CDR3 loop spans 14 amino acids. The CDR3 DNA follows: TGCGCCAGCAGCCAAGACGGGGTAAACACTGAAGCTTTCTTT. Protein: CASSQDGVNTEAFF.

The chain employs TRBV7-2 and TRBJ2-3; D is possibly TRBD1 (5 bases). The CDR3 sequence is 13 residues long. V was shortened by 9 bases and J by 0 bases, with 10 bases between the two germline ends. CDR1 and CDR2 (germline): SGHTA, FQGNSA. CDR3: CASSPGSTDTQYF. The CDR3 DNA reads TGTGCCAGTTCACCAGGGAGCACAGATACGCAGTATTTT.

This clone has only one observation. The genes are TRBV6-2 or TRBV6-3 and TRBJ1-5; 8 nucleotides agree with TRBD1. The CDR3 is 18 amino acids. V was pared by 0 bases and J by 5 bases, with 12 bases of the junction left unmatched. Germline loops: CDR1 MNHEY, CDR2 SVGEGT. The CDR3 protein is CASSYSDGADRGDQPQHF. The CDR3 bases are TGTGCCAGCAGTTACTCCGATGGGGCCGACAGGGGAGATCAGCCCCAGCATTTT.

This chain links TRBV19 with TRBJ1-1, with TRBD1 matching 7 bases. The V gene end was trimmed by 10 bases and the J gene end by 5 bases; junction bases not matched to a gene: 10. CDR3 size: 13 residues. Germline CDR1 is LNHDA and CDR2 is SQIVND (reference sequence). In DNA form, the CDR3 reads TGTGCCACCGCGGGACAGAGGGGTACTGAAGCTTTCTTT. This gives the protein CATAGQRGTEAFF.

The chain links TRBV25-1 to TRBJ2-1; 8 bases are a match to TRBD2. Germline values: CDR1 MGHDK, CDR2 SYGVNS. J gave up 7 bases and V 4 bases, and 9 bases lay outside the gene matches. This CDR3 spans 15 amino acids. Written as DNA, the CDR3 is TGTGCCAGCAGTGCTCCCGGGACTAGGGGGAATGAGCAGTTCTTC. Translated: CASSAPGTRGNEQFF.

The J gene is TRBJ2-1, the V gene TRBV5-1; D is unresolved. Per germline, CDR1 SGHRS and CDR2 YFSETQ. Trimming removed 4 bases at V and 3 bases at J, with 17 bases between. The CDR3 has 16 amino acids. This CDR3 reads CASSRVPVGVYNEQFF. As DNA, the CDR3 is TGCGCCAGCAGCCGGGTGCCCGTTGGGGTCTACAATGAGCAGTTCTTC.

The chain is built from TRBV18 and TRBJ1-1; D ambiguous. The CDR3 covers 12 residues. V was clipped by 3 bases and J by 4 bases, with 6 bases between them. Germline CDR1 KGHSH, CDR2 LQKENI. CDR3 nucleotide sequence: TGTGCCAGCTCACCCCTCGGCACTGAAGCTTTCTTT. Protein sequence: CASSPLGTEAFF.

The V and J genes are TRBV7-2 and TRBJ2-5; tentative D call: TRBD2 (5 bases). The V end was cut by 2 bases, the J end by 5 bases, with 9 bases between. From germline, CDR1 is SGHTA and CDR2 FQGNSA. The CDR3 loop spans 13 amino acids. In DNA form, the CDR3 reads TGTGCCAGCAGCTTAACGCCGGGGGAGACCCAGTACTTC. Translating gives CASSLTPGETQYF.

The chain links TRBV27 to TRBJ2-3; D perhaps matches TRBD2 (5 bases). The germline V gene has CDR1 MNHEY and CDR2 SMNVEV (reference sequence). Trimming removed 5 bases at V and 6 bases at J, with 33 bases between. The CDR3 is 20 residues long. Here the CDR3 DNA reads TGTGCCAGCAGTCTAACCGGAACTAGTACATTTCGATACCAGTTCGATACGCAGTATTTT. Protein product: CASSLTGTSTFRYQFDTQYF.

The chain uses TRBV2 and TRBJ2-3; unclear D gene. The CDR3 covers 12 residues. Trimming took 7 bases from V and 6 from J, leaving 11 bases between them. Germline V gene lookup returns CDR1 SNHLY and CDR2 FYNNEI. Here the CDR3 reads CASTAQVDTQYF. The DNA for the CDR3 is TGTGCCAGCACAGCCCAGGTGGATACGCAGTATTTT.

The chain recombines TRBV28 with TRBJ2-7; D may be TRBD1 (6 bases). The CDR3 consists of 16 residues. Trimming removed 7 bases at V and 2 bases at J, with 21 bases between. CDR1 is MDHEN and CDR2 is SYDVKM in the germline V gene. CDR3 region: CASTGLGRGRTYEQYF. The CDR3, as DNA: TGTGCCAGCACCGGCCTGGGCAGGGGCCGAACCTACGAGCAGTACTTC.